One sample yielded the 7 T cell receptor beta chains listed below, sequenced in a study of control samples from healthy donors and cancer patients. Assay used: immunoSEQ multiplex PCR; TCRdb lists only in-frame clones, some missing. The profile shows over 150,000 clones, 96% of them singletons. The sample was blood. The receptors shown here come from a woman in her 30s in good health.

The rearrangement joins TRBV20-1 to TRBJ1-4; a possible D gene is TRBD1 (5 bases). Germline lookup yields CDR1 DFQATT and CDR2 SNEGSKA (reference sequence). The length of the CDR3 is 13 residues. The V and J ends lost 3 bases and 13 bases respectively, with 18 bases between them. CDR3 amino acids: CSASFRPGGGLFF. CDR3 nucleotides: TGCAGTGCTAGTTTCCGTCCCGGGGGGGGACTGTTTTTT.

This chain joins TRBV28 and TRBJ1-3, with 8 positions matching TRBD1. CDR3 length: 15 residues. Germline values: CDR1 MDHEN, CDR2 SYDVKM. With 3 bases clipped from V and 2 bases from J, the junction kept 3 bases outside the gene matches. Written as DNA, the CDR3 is TGTGCCAGCAGTTTCCCGACAGGGGCTGGAAACACCATATATTTT. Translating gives CASSFPTGAGNTIYF.

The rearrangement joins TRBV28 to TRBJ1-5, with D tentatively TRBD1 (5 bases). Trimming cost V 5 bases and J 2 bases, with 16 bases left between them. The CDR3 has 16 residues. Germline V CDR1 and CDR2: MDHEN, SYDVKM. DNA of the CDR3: TGTGCCAGCAGTCTTGGGGCCCTCGGGGGCAATCAGCCCCAGCATTTT. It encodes CASSLGALGGNQPQHF.

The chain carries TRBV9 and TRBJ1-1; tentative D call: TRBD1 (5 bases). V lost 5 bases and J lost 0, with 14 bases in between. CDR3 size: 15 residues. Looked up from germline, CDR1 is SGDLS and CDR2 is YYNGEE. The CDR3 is CASSVGLGLNTEAFF. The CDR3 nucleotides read TGTGCCAGCAGTGTCGGATTGGGACTGAACACTGAAGCTTTCTTT.

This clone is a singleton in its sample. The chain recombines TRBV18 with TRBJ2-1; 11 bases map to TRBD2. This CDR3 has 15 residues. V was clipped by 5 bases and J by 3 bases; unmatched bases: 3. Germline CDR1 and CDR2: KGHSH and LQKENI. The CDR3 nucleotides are TGTGCCAGCTCAACGACTAGCGGGATCTACAATGAGCAGTTCTTC. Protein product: CASSTTSGIYNEQFF.

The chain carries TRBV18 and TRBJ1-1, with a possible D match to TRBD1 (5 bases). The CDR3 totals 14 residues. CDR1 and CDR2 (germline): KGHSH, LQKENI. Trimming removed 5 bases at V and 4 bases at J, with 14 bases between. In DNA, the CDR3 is TGTGCCAGCTCAACAACCTCCACAGGCACTGAAGCTTTCTTT. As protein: CASSTTSTGTEAFF. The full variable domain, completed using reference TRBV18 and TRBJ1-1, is NAGVMQNPRHLVRRRGQEARLRCSPMKGHSHVYWYRQLPEEGLKFMVYLQKENIIDESGMPKERFSAEFPKEGPSILRIQQVVRGDSAAYFCASSTTSTGTEAFFGQGTRLTVV.

The CDR3 loop reads CASSLSPNQPQHF. CDR3 sequence (DNA): TGTGCCAGCAGTTTAAGTCCCAACCAGCCCCAGCATTTT. The chain is built from TRBV27 and TRBJ1-5; no definite D call. This CDR3 spans 13 amino acids. V lost 2 bases to trimming and J lost 7 bases, with 9 bases between them. Germline V gives CDR1 MNHEY, CDR2 SMNVEV (reference sequence).